This TCR beta chain was retrieved from a study of cytomegalovirus exposure and HLA in healthy donors. General observations from the study: 16,951 TCR beta sequences were associated with HLA alleles at 0.05 false discovery rate in a later analysis. Altogether, 150 or so TCR beta chains were recorded as cytomegalovirus-associated. It emerged from a later analysis that several of the most significant clusters appeared to be linked to common viral pathogens. When analyzed later, a missense DCLRE1C variant was found to be linked to TCR beta V- and J-gene trimming.

PCR involved 60 Vbeta and 13 Jbeta primers. The table came from immunoSEQ multiplex PCR; TCRdb's copy has only in-frame clones and leaves some out. The sample holds approximately 210,000 clones, about 88% seen once. This clone was counted between two and nine times. The target antigen is unknown. V lost 4 bases, J lost 1 base, and 4 bases stayed unmatched. Germline V gene sequence: CDR1 SGHTS, CDR2 YDEGEE. The CDR3 has 14 amino acids. This chain joins TRBV5-8 and TRBJ2-5, with 7 bases identical to TRBD1. This TCR derives from a woman between 18 and 29 years old in good health and CMV-seronegative. The specimen sequenced was PBMCs. The CDR3 DNA reads as TGTGCCAGCAGCCGAGGGGGCCTCCAAGAGACCCAGTACTTC. Amino acid sequence: CASSRGGLQETQYF.